This entry lists 25 T cell receptor beta chains sequenced from one sample in a study of blood T cell repertoires in COVID-19. Measured with immunoSEQ multiplex PCR; TCRdb has only the in-frame clones, and not every one. The table includes over 130,000 clones, 76% detected once. The sequencing input was peripheral blood. The source of these receptors is an elderly woman with active or convalescent COVID-19.

The rearrangement links TRBV29-1 to TRBJ2-2; D unresolved. Trimming removed 6 bases at V and 7 bases at J, with 9 bases between. Germline CDR1 SQVTM, CDR2 ANQGSEA. This CDR3 is built from 11 residues. In DNA, the CDR3 is TGCAGCGTCCAGGCTGTCGGGGAGCTGTTTTTT. Translated, it gives CSVQAVGELFF.

This sequence joins TRBV19 and TRBJ1-5, with 10 bases that match TRBD1. The CDR3 is made up of 16 amino acids. V lost 7 bases and J lost 3; bases outside the gene matches: 9. Germline V lookup: CDR1 LNHDA, CDR2 SQIVND (reference sequence). CDR3 amino acids: CASKRDRGFSNQPQHF. In DNA, the CDR3 is TGTGCCAGTAAACGGGACAGGGGTTTTTCCAATCAGCCCCAGCATTTT.

The chain has TRBV5-5 and TRBJ1-2; 8 nucleotides agree with TRBD1. The V and J ends lost 4 bases and 3 bases, in that order; junction bases with no gene match: 2. The CDR3 consists of 13 residues. Germline-derived CDR1 and CDR2 are SGHKS and YYEKEE (reference sequence). The CDR3 region has the DNA TGTGCCAGCAGCCAGGACAGGGACTATGGCTACACCTTC. Translated, it gives CASSQDRDYGYTF.

This clone has a single count. The gene calls are TRBV5-1 and TRBJ2-1; TRBD1 matches at 9 bases. Germline V gene sequence: CDR1 SGHRS, CDR2 YFSETQ. J gave up 6 bases and V 2 bases, and 6 bases lay outside the gene matches. CDR3 size: 15 residues. Here the CDR3 reads CASSLTGTGSNEQFF. DNA of the CDR3: TGCGCCAGCAGCTTAACCGGGACAGGGAGCAATGAGCAGTTCTTC.

The chain recombines TRBV3-1 (or the pseudogene TRBV3-2) with TRBJ2-7, with D possibly being TRBD2 (6 bases). Germline lookup yields CDR1 LGHDT and CDR2 YNNKEL (reference sequence). Trimming shortened V by 2 bases and J by 3 bases, and 11 bases separated the two germline ends. This CDR3 spans 14 amino acids. The DNA of the CDR3 is TGTGCCAGCAGCCAATTTCCTAGCGTCTACGAGCAGTACTTC. Translating it yields CASSQFPSVYEQYF.

This clone has only one observation. This chain links TRBV10-1 with TRBJ2-3; 9 bases match TRBD2. The CDR3 length is 14 residues. Trimming took 1 base from V and 8 from J; bases not matched to a gene: 4. CDR1 is WNHNN and CDR2 is SYGVQD in the germline V gene (reference sequence). The CDR3 is CASSELRGGSTQYF. The CDR3 DNA reads as TGCGCCAGCAGTGAGTTGCGGGGGGGATCTACGCAGTATTTT.

The chain combines TRBV6-1 with TRBJ1-5; possibly TRBD1 for D (5 bases). V was clipped by 2 bases and J by 6 bases, with 17 bases between them. This CDR3 is 16 amino acids long. Germline CDR1 MNHNS, CDR2 SASEGT. DNA of the CDR3: TGTGCCAGCAGTGAAATCGGCAGGGTGATGGGTCAGCCCCAGCATTTT. This sequence encodes CASSEIGRVMGQPQHF.

This clone came up many times. The gene calls are TRBV18 and TRBJ1-6; 8 nucleotides align to TRBD1. From germline, CDR1 is KGHSH and CDR2 LQKENI. There are 15 residues in the CDR3. J was trimmed by 5 bases and V by 3 bases; bases with no gene match: 3. Written as DNA, the CDR3 is TGTGCCAGCTCACCGTACAGGGGGGATAATTCACCCCTCCACTTT. This encodes CASSPYRGDNSPLHF. The full variable domain, completed using reference TRBV18 and TRBJ1-6, is NAGVMQNPRHLVRRRGQEARLRCSPMKGHSHVYWYRQLPEEGLKFMVYLQKENIIDESGMPKERFSAEFPKEGPSILRIQQVVRGDSAAYFCASSPYRGDNSPLHFGNGTRLTVT.

The V call is TRBV5-1, the J call TRBJ2-7, with 7 bases lining up with TRBD1. Germline V gene sequence: CDR1 SGHRS, CDR2 YFSETQ. This CDR3 comprises 14 residues. The ends lost 3 bases at V and 2 bases at J; junction bases unmatched: 5. CDR3 coding DNA: TGCGCCAGCAGCTCCCAGACAGGGCCCTACGAGCAGTACTTC. It codes for CASSSQTGPYEQYF.

This chain uses TRBV5-4 with TRBJ1-2, with TRBD1 matching over 7 bases. The germline CDR1 and CDR2 sequences are SGHNT and YYREEE (reference sequence). V was pared by 5 bases and J by 1 base, with 5 bases of the junction left unmatched. The CDR3 sequence is 14 residues long. DNA for the CDR3: TGTGCCAGCAGTCGACAGGGTGTTAACTATGGCTACACCTTC. Protein sequence: CASSRQGVNYGYTF.

The V and J genes are TRBV15 and TRBJ1-2, with TRBD1 as a possible D gene (5 bases). The V gene lost 0 bases and the J gene lost 4 bases, with 12 bases spanning the gap. This CDR3 contains 15 residues. Germline CDR1 LNHNV, CDR2 YYDKDF (reference sequence). The CDR3 loop is CATSRDIGQLYGYTF. The DNA for the CDR3 is TGTGCCACCAGCAGAGATATAGGACAACTCTATGGCTACACCTTC. The entire variable domain, with the rest obtained from reference TRBV15 and TRBJ1-2, is as follows: DAMVIQNPRYQVTQFGKPVTLSCSQTLNHNVMYWYQQKSSQAPKLLFHYYDKDFNNEADTPDNFQSRRPNTSFCFLDIRSPGLGDTAMYLCATSRDIGQLYGYTFGSGTRLTVV.

This clone was seen a few times. This chain connects TRBV21-1 to TRBJ1-6; the table's D call, TRBD1, has no DNA check behind it. TRBV21-1 represents a pseudogene. This CDR3 comprises 19 residues. CDR3 nucleotide sequence: TGTGCCAGCAGCATCCGGGACAGGTGCCCTTTAGGAGATAATTCACCCCTCCACTTT. Encoded protein: CASSIRDRCPLGDNSPLHF.

The V call is TRBV4-1, the J call TRBJ2-5; D is perhaps TRBD1 (5 bases). The V gene's germline CDR1 is MGHRA and CDR2 YSYEKL. V was cut by 1 base and J by 5 bases, with 14 bases left in between. This CDR3 has 15 amino acids. The CDR3 region has the DNA TGCGCCAGCAGCCAAGTCCCGTCGCAGGGCGAGACCCAGTACTTC. Its translation: CASSQVPSQGETQYF.

V is TRBV30 and J is TRBJ1-1; D gene uncertain. The germline V gene encodes CDR1 GTSNPN and CDR2 SVGIG (reference sequence). V gave up 0 bases and J gave up 9 bases, with 8 bases separating them. The CDR3 consists of 11 residues. DNA of the CDR3: TGTGCCTGGAGTGTAGGCAGGCAAGCTTTCTTT. Translation gives CAWSVGRQAFF.

Note on this clone: At one boundary the junction diverges from the germline segment, which might be a read error. This chain joins TRBV7-2 and TRBJ1-5; D is uncertain. The CDR3 is 14 residues long. CDR1 is SGHTA and CDR2 is FQGNSA in the germline V gene. CDR3 loop: CASSLVGSDQPQHF. For the CDR3, the DNA is TGTGCCAGCAGCTTAGTGGGTAGCGATCAGCCCCAGCATTTT.

The chain couples TRBV6-2 or TRBV6-3 to TRBJ1-5, with D possibly being TRBD1 (5 bases). V lost 5 bases and J lost 0, with 14 bases in between. Germline loops: CDR1 MNHEY, CDR2 SVGEGT. The CDR3 extends over 16 amino acids. CDR3 DNA sequence: TGTGCCAGCAGTCCAGGGTTTTCCTATAGCAATCAGCCCCAGCATTTT. The encoded protein is CASSPGFSYSNQPQHF.

The chain couples TRBV15 to TRBJ1-5, with 8 bases lining up with TRBD1. The CDR3 is made up of 14 amino acids. Trimming took 1 base from V and 4 from J; bases not matched to a gene: 0. Germline V gives CDR1 LNHNV, CDR2 YYDKDF (reference sequence). The CDR3 reads CATSRGTGNQPQHF. The CDR3 DNA is TGTGCCACCAGCAGAGGGACAGGGAATCAGCCCCAGCATTTT.

This clone was observed a few times. The chain uses TRBV12-5 and TRBJ1-2, with unresolved D. The CDR3 runs 15 residues. Germline-derived CDR1 and CDR2 are LGHNT and FRNRAP. V lost 5 bases and J 1 base, leaving 14 bases between the germline ends. In DNA form, the CDR3 reads TGTGCTAGTGGTCCAGACCGCGGGGTTAACTATGGCTACACCTTC. Residues: CASGPDRGVNYGYTF.

This clone was recorded only once. J is TRBJ1-6 and V is TRBV5-4, with TRBD1 identical over 12 bases. In germline, CDR1 is SGHNT, CDR2 YYREEE (reference sequence). The CDR3 is 15 amino acids. The V and J ends lost 0 bases and 9 bases, in that order; junction bases with no gene match: 1. This CDR3 is CASSLGDRGPSPLHF. CDR3 nucleotide sequence: TGTGCCAGCAGCTTGGGGGACAGGGGGCCTTCACCCCTCCACTTT. Full variable domain (remainder filled in from reference TRBV5-4 and TRBJ1-6): ETGVTQSPTHLIKTRGQQVTLRCSSQSGHNTVSWYQQALGQGPQFIFQYYREEENGRGNFPPRFSGLQFPNYSSELNVNALELDDSALYLCASSLGDRGPSPLHFGNGTRLTVT.

The V call is TRBV18, the J call TRBJ2-3, with D perhaps TRBD1 (5 bases). Germline-derived CDR1 and CDR2 are KGHSH and LQKENI. V was trimmed by 3 bases and J by 0 bases, leaving 13 bases between them. CDR3 length: 16 amino acids. The CDR3 DNA reads as TGTGCCAGCTCACCGTCAAGGCAGGGCAGCACAGATACGCAGTATTTT. It yields the protein CASSPSRQGSTDTQYF.

The genes are TRBV28 and TRBJ2-7; TRBD2 matches 10 bases. The CDR3 contains 14 residues. Germline trimming cut 7 bases from V and 2 bases from J; bases unmatched to any gene: 5. Germline V gives CDR1 MDHEN, CDR2 SYDVKM. The CDR3: CASTPSGGAYEQYF. The CDR3 region has the DNA TGTGCCAGCACTCCCAGCGGGGGGGCCTACGAGCAGTACTTC.

The chain carries TRBV19 and TRBJ2-7, with D tentatively TRBD1 (5 bases). The CDR3 extends over 14 amino acids. The germline V and J ends were trimmed by 3 bases and 1 base, with 10 bases remaining between them. From germline, CDR1 is LNHDA and CDR2 SQIVND (reference sequence). The CDR3, as DNA: TGTGCCAGTAGTATCGTGGGGCAGTCCTACGAGCAGTACTTC. Translation: CASSIVGQSYEQYF.

The chain has TRBV3-1 (or the pseudogene TRBV3-2) and TRBJ1-3; possibly TRBD1 for D (6 bases). The CDR3 is made up of 15 amino acids. CDR1 LGHDT and CDR2 YNNKEL come from the germline V gene (reference sequence). Deletions cut 5 bases from V and 0 bases from J, with 11 bases between. CDR3 residues: CASSGTHFSGNTIYF. CDR3 nucleotides: TGTGCCAGCAGCGGGACACATTTCTCTGGAAACACCATATATTTT.

The V and J genes are TRBV3-1 (or the pseudogene TRBV3-2) and TRBJ2-1; 8 nucleotides line up with TRBD1. CDR1 is LGHDT and CDR2 is YNNKEL in the germline V gene (reference sequence). This CDR3 has 17 residues. V lost 5 bases to trimming and J lost 8 bases; unmatched junction nucleotides: 17. The CDR3 sequence is CASSGPKEDREWDEQFF. The CDR3 nucleotides are TGTGCCAGCAGCGGACCAAAAGAGGACAGGGAATGGGATGAGCAGTTCTTC.

Of note for this clone: Additional DNA sequences in this sample encode the identical CDR3. CDR3 sequence: CASSLRTGRNTEAFF. For the CDR3, the DNA is TGTGCCAGCAGCCTACGGACAGGAAGGAACACTGAAGCTTTCTTT. This chain connects TRBV14 to TRBJ1-1; 7 nucleotides agree with TRBD1. The CDR3 loop spans 15 amino acids. Germline V gives CDR1 SGHDN, CDR2 FVKESK. V shed 4 bases, J shed 1 base, and the junction held 6 bases outside the gene matches.